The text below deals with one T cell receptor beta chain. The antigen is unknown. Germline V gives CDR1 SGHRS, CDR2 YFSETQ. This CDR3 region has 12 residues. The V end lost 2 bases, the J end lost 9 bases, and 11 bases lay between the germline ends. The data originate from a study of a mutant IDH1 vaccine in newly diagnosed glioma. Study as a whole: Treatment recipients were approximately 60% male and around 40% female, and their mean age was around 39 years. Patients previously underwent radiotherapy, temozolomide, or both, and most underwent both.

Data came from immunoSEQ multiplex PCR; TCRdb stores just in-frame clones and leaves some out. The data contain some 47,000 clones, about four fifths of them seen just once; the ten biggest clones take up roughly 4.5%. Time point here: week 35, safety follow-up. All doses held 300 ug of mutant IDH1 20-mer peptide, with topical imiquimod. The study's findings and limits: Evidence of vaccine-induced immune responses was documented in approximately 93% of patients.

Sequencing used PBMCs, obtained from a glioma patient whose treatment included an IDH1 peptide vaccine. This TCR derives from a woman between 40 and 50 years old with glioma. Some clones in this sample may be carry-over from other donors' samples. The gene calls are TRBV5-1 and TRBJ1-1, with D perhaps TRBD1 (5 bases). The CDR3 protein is CASSLGGAQAFF. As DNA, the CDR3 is TGCGCCAGCAGCTTAGGAGGGGCTCAAGCTTTCTTT.